What follows describes a single T cell receptor (beta chain). Its cognate antigen has yet to be identified. No much larger clone exists at a distance of one base, and base qualities are not known. TCRbeta CDR3 regions were amplified from genomic DNA by means of the immunoSEQ Assay, a bias-controlled multiplex PCR. The authors' pipeline ran thus. Nucleated cell counts per sample were estimated from amplification of reference gene primers within the assay. Sequence reads were collapsed and filtered to measure the absolute abundance of every unique TCRbeta CDR3 rearrangement. Productive Simpson clonality was computed per sample as the square root of Simpson's diversity index over productive rearrangements. In TCRdb, the immuneACCESS table is reduced to in-frame sequences with V and J assigned. These tables do not hold every clone; where another copy was compared, an unresolved V gene accounts for under half, and the others remain unexplained. The V and J calls and the clone size are those of that table, but D and trimming were determined from the DNA. This sample comprises around 100,000 clones, about 87% of them detected only once. Jointly, the top ten make up about 4.5% of the sample.

Collaborating institutions collected whole blood in K2EDTA tubes following their own protocols. For TCRbeta analysis, collaborators shipped samples as frozen whole blood, isolated PBMCs, or DNA extracted from either of those sample types. These data originate in a study of blood T cell repertoires in COVID-19 (dated by TCRdb to 2019 to 2021). About the full investigation: Samples covering the acute and convalescent phases of COVID-19 were provided by collaborators in the United States, Italy and Spain. Where HLA class I and class II types were available, the types were taken from metadata supplied by the sample provider, not from assay-based typing. The sample metadata nearly always contained a de-identified subject ID, COVID-19 status, age in years and sex. The dataset comprised deeply sampled blood TCRbeta repertoires from subjects exposed to, actively infected with, or recovered from COVID-19. The prospective study material was composed of cDNA or gDNA derived from T cells, B-cell-depleted T cells, or PBMCs. A freely available public database, intended as a resource for researchers studying the immune response to SARS-CoV-2, is where the repertoires were released. The samples were drawn from the first 160 participants of the ongoing ImmuneRACE study and from 1,254 subjects provided by 6 global collaborators. Beyond this particular receptor, the publication reports: The amount of clinical and demographic metadata varied by source and participant and was provided uncurated.

Source material: peripheral blood. The TCR was taken from a woman between 50 and 59 years old with acute or convalescent COVID-19.

The CDR3 protein is CASSNHRDSPLHF. In nucleotides, the sequence is TGTGCCAGTAGTAATCACAGGGATTCACCCCTCCACTTT. The V and J genes are TRBV19 and TRBJ1-6, and TRBD1 may be the D gene, going by 6 matching bases. The germline V gene (reference sequence) supplies CDR1 LNHDA and CDR2 SQIVND. The CDR3 holds 13 amino acids from the cysteine to the phenylalanine. Solely the CDR3 DNA is kept, with 39 bases framed from the first base. Trimming removed 4 bases from V and 8 bases from J, leaving 9 bases between the germline ends.